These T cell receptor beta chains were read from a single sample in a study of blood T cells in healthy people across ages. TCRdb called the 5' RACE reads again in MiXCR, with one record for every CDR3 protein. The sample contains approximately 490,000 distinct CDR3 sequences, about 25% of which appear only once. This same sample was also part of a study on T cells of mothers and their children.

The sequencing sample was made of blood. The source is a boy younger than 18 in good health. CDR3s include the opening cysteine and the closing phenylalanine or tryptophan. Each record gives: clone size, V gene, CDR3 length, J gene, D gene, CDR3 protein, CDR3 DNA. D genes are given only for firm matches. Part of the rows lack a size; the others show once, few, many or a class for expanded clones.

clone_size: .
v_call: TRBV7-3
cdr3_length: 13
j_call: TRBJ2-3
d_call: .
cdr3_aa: CTSSLTSPDTQYF
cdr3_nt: TGTACCAGCAGCTTAACTAGCCCAGATACGCAGTATTTT

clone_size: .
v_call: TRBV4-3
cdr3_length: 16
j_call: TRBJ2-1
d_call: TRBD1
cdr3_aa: CASSQAWGTGGDEQFF
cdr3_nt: TGCGCCAGCAGCCAAGCTTGGGGTACAGGGGGCGATGAGCAGTTCTTC

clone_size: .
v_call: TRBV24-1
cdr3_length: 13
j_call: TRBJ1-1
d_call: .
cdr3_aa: CATSGPRGTEAFF
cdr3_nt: TGTGCCACCAGTGGCCCCAGAGGGACTGAAGCTTTCTTT

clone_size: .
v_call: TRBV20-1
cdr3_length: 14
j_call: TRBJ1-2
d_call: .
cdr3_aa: CSARDSHRLYGYTF
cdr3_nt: TGCAGTGCTAGAGATAGTCACAGGCTTTATGGCTACACCTTC

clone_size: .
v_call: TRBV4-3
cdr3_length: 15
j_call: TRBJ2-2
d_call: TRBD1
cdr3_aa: CASSQETGGRGELFF
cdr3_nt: TGCGCCAGCAGCCAAGAAACAGGGGGCCGGGGGGAGCTGTTTTTT

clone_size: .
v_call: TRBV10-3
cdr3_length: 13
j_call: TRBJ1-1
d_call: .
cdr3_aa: CAIRGSQNTEAFF
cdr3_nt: TGTGCCATCAGAGGAAGCCAGAACACTGAAGCTTTCTTT

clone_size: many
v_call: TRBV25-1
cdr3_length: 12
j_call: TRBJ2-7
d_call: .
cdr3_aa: CASSEGTYEQYF
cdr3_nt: TGTGCCAGCAGCGAGGGGACGTACGAGCAGTACTTC

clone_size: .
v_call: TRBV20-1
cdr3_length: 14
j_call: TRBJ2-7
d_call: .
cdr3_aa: CSARGALGVDEQYF
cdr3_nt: TGCAGTGCTAGGGGGGCCCTCGGGGTCGACGAGCAGTACTTC

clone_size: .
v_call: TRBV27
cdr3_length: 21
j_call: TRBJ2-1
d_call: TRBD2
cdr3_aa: CASSSSSGTSGLKEPYNEQFF
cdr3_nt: TGTGCCAGCAGTTCTTCATCCGGGACTAGCGGATTGAAAGAACCCTACAATGAGCAGTTCTTC

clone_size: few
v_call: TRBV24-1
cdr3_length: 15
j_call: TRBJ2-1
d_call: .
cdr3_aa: CATSSRLARYNEQFF
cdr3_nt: TGTGCCACCAGTTCCCGGCTAGCCCGCTACAATGAGCAGTTCTTC

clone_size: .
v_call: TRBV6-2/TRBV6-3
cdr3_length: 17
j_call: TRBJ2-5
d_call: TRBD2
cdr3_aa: CASSYTWTSGSQETQYF
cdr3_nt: TGTGCCAGCAGTTACACCTGGACTAGCGGTTCTCAAGAGACCCAATACTTC

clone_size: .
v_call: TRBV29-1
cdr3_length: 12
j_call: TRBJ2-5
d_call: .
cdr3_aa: CSVDWGQETQYF
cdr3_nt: TGCAGCGTTGATTGGGGCCAAGAGACCCAGTACTTC

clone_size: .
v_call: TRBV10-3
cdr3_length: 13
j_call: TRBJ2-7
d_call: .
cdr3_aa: CAIRETQSYEQYF
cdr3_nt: TGTGCCATCCGAGAGACCCAATCCTACGAGCAGTACTTC

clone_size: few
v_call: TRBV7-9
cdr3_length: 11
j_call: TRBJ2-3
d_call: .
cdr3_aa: CASRLKYTQYF
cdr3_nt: TGTGCCAGCAGACTTAAATATACGCAGTATTTT

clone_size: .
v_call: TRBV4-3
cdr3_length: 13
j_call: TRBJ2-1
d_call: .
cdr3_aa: CASSQDFQAEQFF
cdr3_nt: TGCGCCAGCAGCCAAGATTTTCAGGCTGAGCAGTTCTTC

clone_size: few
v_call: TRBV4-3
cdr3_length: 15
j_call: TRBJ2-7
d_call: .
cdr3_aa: CASSQEWRSTYEQYF
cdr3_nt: TGCGCCAGCAGCCAAGAGTGGCGTTCAACCTACGAGCAGTACTTC